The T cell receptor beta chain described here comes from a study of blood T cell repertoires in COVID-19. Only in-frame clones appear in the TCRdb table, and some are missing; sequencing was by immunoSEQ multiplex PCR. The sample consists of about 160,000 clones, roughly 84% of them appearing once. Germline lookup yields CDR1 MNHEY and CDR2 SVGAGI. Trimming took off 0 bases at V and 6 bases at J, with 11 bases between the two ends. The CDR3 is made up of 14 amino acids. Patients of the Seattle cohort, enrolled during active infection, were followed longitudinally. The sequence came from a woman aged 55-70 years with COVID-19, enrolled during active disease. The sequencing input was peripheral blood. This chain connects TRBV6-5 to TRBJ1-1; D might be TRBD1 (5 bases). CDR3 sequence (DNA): TGTGCCAGCAGTTACTCTTGGACAAGCCCTGAAGCTTTCTTT. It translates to CASSYSWTSPEAFF.